Listed below are T cell receptor beta chains from one sample, sequenced in a study of regulatory T cells in long-lasting Graves disease. Using its own MiXCR run on the multiplex PCR reads, TCRdb lists one record per CDR3 protein. The sample carries about 310,000 distinct CDR3 sequences, under 25% recorded once. The material sequenced was peripheral blood mononuclear cells (PBMCs), taken when the disease was refractory, from a patient treated with antithyroid drugs. Receptors originate from a female donor with Graves disease. Both conserved end residues are part of each CDR3. A D gene is named only where the DNA matches it firmly. Size is stated for part of the rows, as once, few or many counts, or as a class when the clone is expanded.

V,length,J,size,D,DNA,CDR3
TRBV5-1,14,TRBJ1-2,many,-,TGCGCCAGCAGCTCGGCCGGGACGATGGGGGGCTACACCTTC,CASSSAGTMGGYTF
TRBV6-5,15,TRBJ2-5,-,TRBD1,TGTGCCAGCAGTTATCCGCAGGGGGTTGGGGAGACCCAGTACTTC,CASSYPQGVGETQYF
TRBV6-1,14,TRBJ2-2,-,TRBD2,TGTGCCACTTTAGCGGGAGGTGGCACCGGGGAGCTGTTTTTT,CATLAGGGTGELFF
TRBV7-2,13,TRBJ1-1,few,-,TGTGCCAGCAGCTTTGGGTATGCCACTGAAGCTTTCTTT,CASSFGYATEAFF
TRBV28,14,TRBJ2-7,many,-,TGTGCCAGCAGGAGTGGTGGGGATTACTACGAGCAGTACTTC,CASRSGGDYYEQYF
TRBV12-3/TRBV12-4,17,TRBJ2-6,few,-,TGTGCCAGCACCACTGCCCGCCAAAGCTCTGGGGCCAACGTCCTGACTTTC,CASTTARQSSGANVLTF
TRBV7-2,13,TRBJ2-7,many,-,TGTGCCAGCAGCTTAGAGGTCGTCTACGAGCAGTACTTC,CASSLEVVYEQYF
TRBV6-5,15,TRBJ1-5,many,TRBD1,TGTGCCAGCAGTTACCGGGACAGAGCTAATCAGCCCCAGCATTTT,CASSYRDRANQPQHF
TRBV2,17,TRBJ2-2,many,TRBD2,TGTGCCAGCAGTGAAGCACGTCTAGCGGGGAACACCGGGGAGCTGTTTTTT,CASSEARLAGNTGELFF
TRBV4-3,12,TRBJ2-2,few,-,TGCGCCAGCAGCGAATCCCCCGGGGAGCTGTTTTTT,CASSESPGELFF
TRBV6-1,14,TRBJ1-1,many,-,TGTGCCAGCAGCTCCGGGACCGCGAACACTGAAGCTTTCTTT,CASSSGTANTEAFF
TRBV28,17,TRBJ1-3,few,-,TGTGCCAGCAGTTCAGGGGCACATCAGGGATCTGGAAACACCATATATTTT,CASSSGAHQGSGNTIYF
TRBV20-1,13,TRBJ1-5,-,TRBD1,TGCAGTGCTAGTGAACAGGGGATTCAGCCCCAGCATTTT,CSASEQGIQPQHF
TRBV7-9,14,TRBJ2-4,many,-,TGTGCCAGCAGCTTATTACCTCGGGATAACATTCAGTACTTC,CASSLLPRDNIQYF
TRBV20-1,11,TRBJ1-1,few,-,TGCAGTGCTAGAGATACGGGACCGGCTTTCTTT,CSARDTGPAFF
TRBV6-2/TRBV6-3,12,TRBJ1-1,-,-,TGTGCCAGCAGTGACGGGGACACTGAAGCTTTCTTT,CASSDGDTEAFF
TRBV6-2/TRBV6-3,15,TRBJ2-3,few,TRBD2,TGTGCCAGCCAGGAAACTAGCGGGATCCCAGATACGCAGTATTTT,CASQETSGIPDTQYF
TRBV28,19,TRBJ2-2,-,-,TGTGCCAGCAGTTCCCTAACAGGGGTAACGGGAGGGGTTTTCGGGGAGCTGTTTTTT,CASSSLTGVTGGVFGELFF
TRBV28,12,TRBJ2-7,many,-,TGTGCCAGCAGTCCACCCGGTGCCGAGCAGTACTTC,CASSPPGAEQYF
TRBV28,14,TRBJ1-1,many,TRBD1,TGTGCCAGCATCCTCCGAGACAGGGGCACTGAAGCTTTCTTT,CASILRDRGTEAFF
TRBV27,15,TRBJ2-2,-,-,TGTGCCAGCAGTTTCGGCTACGCGGGCACCGGGGAGCTGTTTTTT,CASSFGYAGTGELFF
TRBV5-8,12,TRBJ1-5,-,-,TGTGCCAGCAGCATTGGGACACGGGCCCAGCATTTT,CASSIGTRAQHF
TRBV27,16,TRBJ2-7,-,TRBD2,TGTGCCAGCAGTTTTATGACTAGCGGGAGCCCCTGCGAGCAGTACTTC,CASSFMTSGSPCEQYF
TRBV2,15,TRBJ2-7,many,TRBD2,TGTGCCAGCAGTACTTATCCCGGGAGGGCCATCGAGCAGTACTTC,CASSTYPGRAIEQYF
TRBV9,12,TRBJ2-3,few,-,TGTGCCAGCAGCGCCCGGACAGATACGCAGTATTTT,CASSARTDTQYF
TRBV3-1,14,TRBJ1-6,few,-,TGTGCCAGCAGCCGGGACGGAGCAGATTCACCCCTCCACTTT,CASSRDGADSPLHF
TRBV15,17,TRBJ2-1,few,TRBD1,TGTGCCACCAGCAGAGTGCCTCCGGGACAGGTTGGGAATGAGCAGTTCTTC,CATSRVPPGQVGNEQFF
TRBV6-1,13,TRBJ2-7,-,-,TGTGCCAGCAGCCAGGATGGGTCCTACGAGCAGTACTTC,CASSQDGSYEQYF
TRBV28,13,TRBJ1-2,many,-,TGTGCCAGCAGTTTCCCGGGTCGGAGGGGCTACACCTTC,CASSFPGRRGYTF
TRBV20-1,13,TRBJ1-5,few,TRBD1,TGCAGTGCTGGGACAGCGGGCAATCAGCCCCAGCATTTT,CSAGTAGNQPQHF
TRBV18,15,TRBJ1-1,-,-,TGTGCCAGCTCAACGATGAGGGGGATGAACACTGAAGCTTTCTTT,CASSTMRGMNTEAFF
TRBV28,12,TRBJ2-7,many,-,TGTGCCAGCAGACGGACACTATACGAGCAGTACTTC,CASRRTLYEQYF
TRBV20-1,13,TRBJ2-7,-,TRBD2,TGCAGTGCTCCGACTAGCGGGAACTACGAGCAGTACTTC,CSAPTSGNYEQYF
TRBV28,13,TRBJ1-5,many,TRBD1,TGTGCCAGCAGCCCTGGACAGGGCCAGCCCCAGCATTTT,CASSPGQGQPQHF